This T cell receptor beta chain was captured by sequencing in a study of Ad26.COV2.S vaccination and SARS-CoV-2 variants. Treatment specified: around 19 received Ad26.COV2.S at low or high dose, single or two shots; five or six received placebo; per-sample allocation not given. The study sampled participants on day 63 after the first vaccine or placebo injection. Generated by immunoSEQ multiplex PCR, the TCRdb table keeps only in-frame clones and is missing some. The profile shows some 500,000 clones, 89% of them singletons. The receptor was isolated from a person between 18 and 59 years old who received the Ad26.COV2.S COVID-19 vaccine or a placebo. Sequencing used peripheral blood, obtained in a trial of Ad26.COV2.S vaccine versus placebo.

CDR3 coding DNA: TGTGCCAGCAGTTGGTCGGGGGGGACTGAAGCTTTCTTT. It codes for CASSWSGGTEAFF. This chain joins TRBV6-5 and TRBJ1-1; D possibly corresponds to TRBD1 (5 bases). CDR1 is MNHEY, CDR2 SVGAGI, per germline. The length of the CDR3 is 13 residues. V lost 4 bases to trimming and J lost 5 bases, with 11 bases between them.